Presented here are 3 T cell receptor beta chains from one specimen sequenced in a study of cytomegalovirus exposure and HLA in healthy donors. Amplification used 60 Vbeta primers and 13 Jbeta primers. Produced via immunoSEQ multiplex PCR; TCRdb's table is partial and in-frame only. This table lists about 130,000 clones. The sequenced sample was PBMCs. These receptors all stem from a man between 18 and 35 years old in good health and CMV-seronegative.

The gene calls are TRBV6-6 and TRBJ2-2; D possibly corresponds to TRBD1 (5 bases). The CDR3 has 14 amino acids. CDR1 and CDR2 from the germline V gene are MNHNY and SVGAGI (reference sequence). The V gene lost 7 bases and the J gene lost 4 bases, with 13 bases spanning the gap. The CDR3 DNA reads as TGTGCCAGCATTAATGGGGCGGCCACCGGGGAGCTGTTTTTT. Translation gives CASINGAATGELFF.

The genes are TRBV6-5 and TRBJ1-2; TRBD1 might be the D (5 bases). This CDR3 comprises 12 residues. Per germline, CDR1 MNHEY and CDR2 SVGAGI. V lost 0 bases, J lost 8 bases, and 7 bases lay in between. DNA of the CDR3: TGTGCCAGCAGTTACTCCCAGGGAGGCTACACCTTC. Encoded protein: CASSYSQGGYTF.

The chain carries TRBV5-4 and TRBJ1-1; D uncertain. The germline gives CDR1 SGHNT, CDR2 YYREEE (reference sequence). Trimming removed 5 bases at V and 2 bases at J, with 19 bases between. The length of the CDR3 is 16 residues. The CDR3 region is CASRSDFREINTEAFF. CDR3 in DNA: TGTGCCAGCAGGTCTGATTTCCGGGAAATTAACACTGAAGCTTTCTTT.